This entry lists 4 T cell receptor beta chains sequenced from one sample in a study of blood T cell repertoires in COVID-19. TCRdb keeps only in-frame clones here, not all; method: immunoSEQ multiplex PCR. The sample consists of some 160,000 clones, approximately 91% of them appearing once. The sample was peripheral blood. Every receptor here comes from a man between 18 and 35 years old with acute or convalescent COVID-19.

This sequence joins TRBV30 and TRBJ2-7; 10 nucleotides align to TRBD2. J lost 0 bases, V lost 2 bases, and 10 bases had no gene match. Germline loops: CDR1 GTSNPN, CDR2 SVGIG (reference sequence). The CDR3 has 17 amino acids. CDR3 in amino acids: CAWSPSTSGSLSYEQYF. In DNA form, the CDR3 reads TGTGCCTGGAGTCCCTCGACTAGCGGGTCCCTCTCCTACGAGCAGTACTTC.

The V gene is TRBV5-1, the J gene TRBJ2-7; the D gene is possibly TRBD2 (6 bases). Germline values: CDR1 SGHRS, CDR2 YFSETQ. Trimming cost V 4 bases and J 0 bases, with 14 bases left between them. This CDR3 is 15 amino acids long. The CDR3 sequence: CASSPRDSSSYEQYF. CDR3 sequence (DNA): TGCGCCAGCAGCCCCCGGGACTCCAGCTCCTACGAGCAGTACTTC. The variable domain in full, completed from reference TRBV5-1 and TRBJ2-7, reads KAGVTQTPRYLIKTRGQQVTLSCSPISGHRSVSWYQQTPGQGLQFLFEYFSETQRNKGNFPGRFSGRQFSNSRSEMNVSTLELGDSALYLCASSPRDSSSYEQYFGPGTRLTVT.

The chain employs TRBV9 and TRBJ1-3; D not certain. The germline CDR1 and CDR2 sequences are SGDLS and YYNGEE. With 2 bases removed from V and 6 bases from J, the gap between germline ends came to 12 bases. The CDR3 has 14 residues. CDR3 nucleotide sequence: TGTGCCAGCAGCGTCGGTGGAGGTGAAAACACCATATATTTT. It encodes CASSVGGGENTIYF.

V usage is TRBV14 and J usage is TRBJ2-7, with 7 nucleotides matching TRBD1. Germline V gives CDR1 SGHDN, CDR2 FVKESK. This CDR3 has 14 residues. The junction had 11 bases not matched to a gene; V was cut back by 3 bases and J by 9 bases. CDR3 nucleotide sequence: TGTGCCAGCAGCCACTACCAAACAGGGGTGGGGCAGTACTTC. This encodes CASSHYQTGVGQYF.